The present TCR beta chain was sequenced within a study of blood T cells in healthy people across ages. Study background: Per two T cells, template switching captured roughly one barcoded beta molecule.

This clonotype was seen only a few times. The antigen is not known. Using a J-beta primer mix together with a sample-barcoded 5' primer, a second PCR was run for about 6 to 12 cycles. Each CDR3 protein is one row after TCRdb ran MiXCR on the 5' RACE reads. The sample contains around 800,000 distinct CDR3 sequences, about 45% of which appear only once. General study results and limits: Measured against age, TCR beta diversity per million T cells decreased in a roughly linear manner.

CDR3 length equals 12 residues. Germline lookup yields CDR1 SGHRS and CDR2 YFSETQ. V lost 0 bases to trimming and J lost 5 bases, with 3 bases between them. The sequence came from an older man in good health. This rearrangement joins TRBV5-1 to TRBJ2-1; D unresolved. Specimen: blood. The CDR3 region is CASSLDHNEQFF. The CDR3 coding sequence is TGCGCCAGCAGCTTGGACCACAATGAGCAGTTCTTC.